One sample yielded the 21 T cell receptor beta chains listed below, sequenced in a study of a mutant IDH1 vaccine in newly diagnosed glioma. These receptors have no known antigen. Profiling relied on immunoSEQ multiplex PCR, and the TCRdb table lists in-frame clones only, not all of them. The table lists about 50,000 clones, about 92% of them singletons. Specified time point: week 35, safety follow-up. Each dose of the vaccine consisted of 300 ug of mutant IDH1 20-mer peptide, with topical imiquimod. This specimen consisted of PBMCs, obtained from a glioma patient whose treatment included an IDH1 peptide vaccine. These TCRs come from a man over 45 with glioma.

This chain connects TRBV18 to TRBJ2-7, with 7 bases fitting TRBD1. CDR3 length: 13 residues. CDR1 and CDR2 from the germline V gene are KGHSH and LQKENI. Trimming removed 3 bases from V and 6 bases from J; junction bases left unmatched: 5. The CDR3 loop is CASSPGQSVEQYF. Here the CDR3 DNA reads TGTGCCAGCTCACCGGGACAGTCCGTCGAGCAGTACTTC. The full variable domain, in which reference TRBV18 and TRBJ2-7 provide the parts outside the CDR3, is NAGVMQNPRHLVRRRGQEARLRCSPMKGHSHVYWYRQLPEEGLKFMVYLQKENIIDESGMPKERFSAEFPKEGPSILRIQQVVRGDSAAYFCASSPGQSVEQYFGPGTRLTVT.

This clone was recorded once. This sequence joins TRBV7-2 and TRBJ2-1; 10 nucleotides match TRBD2. This CDR3 is 17 amino acids long. CDR1 and CDR2 (germline): SGHTA, FQGNSA. V lost 5 bases to trimming and J lost 0 bases; unmatched junction nucleotides: 7. Here the CDR3 reads CASSPSASGGSYNEQFF. CDR3 DNA: TGTGCCAGCAGCCCCTCGGCTAGCGGGGGCTCCTACAATGAGCAGTTCTTC.

J is TRBJ2-7 and V is TRBV6-5; the D gene is possibly TRBD1 (5 bases). Germline V gene sequence: CDR1 MNHEY, CDR2 SVGAGI. The CDR3 has 13 amino acids. V was cut by 6 bases and J by 5 bases, with 14 bases left in between. CDR3 coding DNA: TGTGCCAGCAGGCGGACACTCGCCCACGAGCAGTACTTC. Translation: CASRRTLAHEQYF.

This chain's CDR3 is CASSSGTSEKLFF. The CDR3 bases are TGTGCCAGCAGCTCGGGAACCAGTGAAAAACTGTTTTTT. The rearrangement joins TRBV5-6 to TRBJ1-4, with unresolved D. Germline V gives CDR1 SGHDT, CDR2 YYEEEE. The CDR3 runs 13 residues. V was pared by 3 bases and J by 7 bases, with 10 bases between. The entire variable domain, with the rest obtained from reference TRBV5-6 and TRBJ1-4, is as follows: DAGVTQSPTHLIKTRGQQVTLRCSPKSGHDTVSWYQQALGQGPQFIFQYYEEEERQRGNFPDRFSGHQFPNYSSELNVNALLLGDSALYLCASSSGTSEKLFFGSGTQLSVL.

This chain uses TRBV9 with TRBJ1-3, with 7 bases aligning to TRBD1. Germline trimming cut 0 bases from V and 4 bases from J; bases unmatched to any gene: 7. CDR3 size: 16 residues. Germline CDR1 is SGDLS and CDR2 is YYNGEE. The CDR3 coding sequence is TGTGCCAGCAGCGTAGTAGGGGGCCTTTCGGGAAACACCATATATTTT. This sequence encodes CASSVVGGLSGNTIYF.

CDR3 DNA: TGTGCCAGCAGTTTAACGGACAGGGCCGCCTATGGCTACACCTTC. Its translation is CASSLTDRAAYGYTF. V is TRBV28 and J is TRBJ1-2; the match to TRBD1 covers 8 bases. Per the germline V gene, CDR1 is MDHEN and CDR2 is SYDVKM. This CDR3 spans 15 amino acids. V was pared by 2 bases and J by 4 bases, with 6 bases of the junction left unmatched.

The chain is built from TRBV19 and TRBJ1-1, with D tentatively TRBD1 (5 bases). CDR3 length equals 13 residues. Trimming removed 7 bases from V and 7 bases from J, with 16 bases in between. From germline, CDR1 is LNHDA and CDR2 SQIVND (reference sequence). CDR3 residues: CASNVGPGVEAFF. The DNA of the CDR3 is TGTGCCAGTAACGTCGGACCGGGGGTTGAAGCTTTCTTT.

The chain combines TRBV7-3 with TRBJ2-1; perhaps D is TRBD1 or TRBD2 (6 bases each). Germline V gene lookup returns CDR1 SGHTA and CDR2 FQGTGA. The V end was cut by 2 bases, the J end by 6 bases, with 8 bases between. The CDR3 spans 13 residues. CDR3 sequence: CASSLGGLNEQFF. DNA for the CDR3: TGTGCCAGCAGCTTAGGGGGGCTCAATGAGCAGTTCTTC.

The gene calls are TRBV7-9 and TRBJ2-3; no reliable D call. Per germline, CDR1 SEHNR and CDR2 FQNEAQ (reference sequence). Trimming took off 10 bases at V and 1 base at J, with 12 bases between the two ends. This CDR3 contains 13 residues. The CDR3 spells CAIAIGRTDTQYF. The CDR3 DNA follows: TGTGCCATCGCTATCGGGCGCACAGATACGCAGTATTTT.

The J gene is TRBJ2-7, the V gene TRBV7-9, with D maybe TRBD2 (5 bases). CDR3 length: 13 amino acids. Germline CDR1 and CDR2: SEHNR and FQNEAQ (reference sequence). Trimming took 3 bases from V and 2 from J, leaving 8 bases between them. CDR3 coding DNA: TGTGCCAGCAGCTTCCACGGGGCCTACGAGCAGTACTTC. It translates to CASSFHGAYEQYF.

The chain has TRBV9 and TRBJ1-1; D is perhaps TRBD1 (6 bases). This CDR3 region has 14 residues. V shed 4 bases and J shed 1 base, with 11 bases lying between them. The germline CDR1 and CDR2 sequences are SGDLS and YYNGEE. CDR3 sequence: CASSWDKENTEAFF. CDR3 nucleotides: TGTGCCAGCAGCTGGGACAAGGAGAACACTGAAGCTTTCTTT.

The rearrangement uses TRBV5-1 and TRBJ2-2, with 8 bases matching TRBD1. The junction had 8 bases not matched to a gene; V was cut back by 0 bases and J by 4 bases. CDR3 size: 17 residues. Per the germline V gene, CDR1 is SGHRS and CDR2 is YFSETQ. CDR3 region: CASSLAGRGRVTGELFF. DNA for the CDR3: TGCGCCAGCAGCTTGGCCGGCAGGGGGCGCGTCACCGGGGAGCTGTTTTTT.

V usage is TRBV7-2 and J usage is TRBJ1-1, with unresolved D. The ends were cut back, 0 bases at V and 1 base at J, with 6 bases in the middle. From germline, CDR1 is SGHTA and CDR2 FQGNSA. The CDR3 extends over 14 amino acids. Here the CDR3 reads CASSLASKNTEAFF. The DNA for the CDR3 is TGTGCCAGCAGCTTAGCCAGCAAGAACACTGAAGCTTTCTTT.

The V and J genes are TRBV2 and TRBJ2-7, with a tentative D call TRBD2 (6 bases). Germline CDR1 reads SNHLY; CDR2 reads FYNNEI. CDR3 length: 14 residues. Trimming removed 3 bases at V and 5 bases at J, with 14 bases between. Here the CDR3 reads CASSDRLEIHEQYF. In nucleotides, the CDR3 is TGTGCCAGCAGTGATAGACTAGAAATCCACGAGCAGTACTTC. The variable domain in full, with the rest retrieved from reference TRBV2 and TRBJ2-7, is EPEVTQTPSHQVTQMGQEVILRCVPISNHLYFYWYRQILGQKVEFLVSFYNNEISEKSEIFDDQFSVERPDGSNFTLKIRSTKLEDSAMYFCASSDRLEIHEQYFGPGTRLTVT.

This chain links TRBV7-8 with TRBJ2-3; the match to TRBD2 covers 9 bases. CDR1 is SGHVS and CDR2 is FQNEAQ in the germline V gene. The CDR3 is 15 amino acids. V lost 5 bases to trimming and J lost 5 bases; unmatched junction nucleotides: 8. The CDR3 coding sequence is TGTGCCAGCAGCCTGAGTAGCGGGGGATTAGATACGCAGTATTTT. Translated, it gives CASSLSSGGLDTQYF.

The gene calls are TRBV2 and TRBJ2-2, with D tentatively TRBD2 (6 bases). V was shortened by 2 bases and J by 0 bases, with 10 bases between the two germline ends. Per the germline V gene, CDR1 is SNHLY and CDR2 is FYNNEI. The CDR3 length is 16 residues. The CDR3 DNA reads TGTGCCAGCAGTGAACAGGGACTGTCGAACACCGGGGAGCTGTTTTTT. Translation: CASSEQGLSNTGELFF.

This clone occurred a few times. The chain is built from TRBV9 and TRBJ2-5; D assignment may be TRBD1 or TRBD2 (5 bases each). CDR3 length equals 14 residues. Between the trimmed V and J ends, which lost 4 bases and 4 bases, there was a span of 14 bases. Germline lookup yields CDR1 SGDLS and CDR2 YYNGEE. CDR3 loop: CASSPWGSPETQYF. CDR3 nucleotides: TGTGCCAGCAGCCCGTGGGGGAGCCCAGAGACCCAGTACTTC. Full variable domain (missing parts from reference TRBV9 and TRBJ2-5): DSGVTQTPKHLITATGQRVTLRCSPRSGDLSVYWYQQSLDQGLQFLIQYYNGEERAKGNILERFSAQQFPDLHSELNLSSLELGDSALYFCASSPWGSPETQYFGPGTRLLVL.

The chain joins TRBV25-1 to TRBJ2-7; TRBD1 agrees at 7 bases. V shed 6 bases, J shed 3 bases, and the junction held 5 bases outside the gene matches. The germline CDR1 and CDR2 sequences are MGHDK and SYGVNS. This CDR3 contains 13 residues. For the CDR3, the DNA is TGTGCCAGCAGGTACAGGGGCATCTACGAGCAGTACTTC. Translating gives CASRYRGIYEQYF.

This sequence joins TRBV27 and TRBJ1-6; TRBD1 aligns across 8 bases. Germline trimming cut 2 bases from V and 8 bases from J; bases unmatched to any gene: 5. Looked up from germline, CDR1 is MNHEY and CDR2 is SMNVEV (reference sequence). This CDR3 is built from 15 residues. CDR3 loop: CASSLGDRRDSPLHF. For the CDR3, the DNA is TGTGCCAGCAGTTTAGGGGACAGGAGGGATTCACCCCTCCACTTT.

This clone was seen only once. The chain is built from TRBV28 and TRBJ1-3, with D perhaps matching TRBD1 (5 bases). The germline V gene encodes CDR1 MDHEN and CDR2 SYDVKM. The CDR3 sequence is 13 residues long. V was trimmed by 8 bases and J by 4 bases, leaving 12 bases between them. CDR3 region: CASLGRGGNTIYF. CDR3 bases: TGTGCCAGCCTTGGAAGGGGAGGAAACACCATATATTTT.

The chain carries TRBV7-9 and TRBJ2-5; 7 bases agree with TRBD1. From germline, CDR1 is SEHNR and CDR2 FQNEAQ (reference sequence). Unmatched junction bases numbered 7, after V lost 8 bases and J lost 1 base. The CDR3 loop spans 14 amino acids. CDR3 sequence: CASWGTELQETQYF. CDR3 nucleotides: TGTGCCAGCTGGGGGACAGAACTCCAAGAGACCCAGTACTTC.